This T cell receptor beta chain was found in a study of cytomegalovirus exposure and HLA in healthy donors. Points from the study as a whole: Per published accounts, TCR beta sequences correctly predicted the HLA-A and HLA-B alleles of most subjects.

This clone was seen once. Its antigen is as yet unknown. CDR1 MDHEN and CDR2 SYDVKM come from the germline V gene. V lost 3 bases and J lost 2; bases outside the gene matches: 1. CDR3 length: 15 amino acids. Both 60 Vbeta primers and 13 Jbeta primers went into the PCR. Profiling relied on immunoSEQ multiplex PCR, and the TCRdb table lists in-frame clones only, not all of them. The sample has 250,000 to 300,000 clones; about 83% are singletons. The sequence was obtained from a woman in her thirties or forties in good health and CMV-seropositive. The chain recombines TRBV28 with TRBJ2-3, with TRBD2 matching 11 bases. Sample: PBMCs. The CDR3 protein is CASSLTSGNTDTQYF. The CDR3 nucleotides read TGTGCCAGCAGTTTGACTAGCGGGAACACAGATACGCAGTATTTT.